This TCR beta chain is from a study of PD-L1 blockade in urothelial cancer. Time point described: pretreatment peripheral blood. This table comes from immunoSEQ multiplex PCR, and its TCRdb copy is limited to in-frame clones, with some not included. Of 35,000 to 40,000 clones in the sample, around 81% are singletons; the top ten hold roughly 15%. The CDR3 is 14 amino acids. Trimming pared 1 base from V and 4 bases from J, leaving 7 bases between. Of note for this clone: Antigen specificity is unknown.

Findings and caveats of the study: Better progression-free and overall survival followed lower pretreatment blood clonality. At the 3-week point, tumor-associated blood clones expanded more in durable-benefit patients.

The chain recombines TRBV23-1 with TRBJ2-2; no definite D call. TRBV23-1 is labeled an ORF, and its function is uncertain. The sequence was collected from an elderly man with urothelial cancer. Material: PBMCs, obtained around atezolizumab (anti-PD-L1) treatment. The chain's CDR3 is CASSQFRITGELFF. The CDR3 DNA is TGCGCCAGCAGTCAATTTCGTATCACCGGGGAGCTGTTTTTT.